The 12 T cell receptor beta chains below were found in one sample sequenced in a study of shared clonotypes between healthy human individuals. Clones were sequenced by immunoSEQ multiplex PCR, and TCRdb holds only the in-frame ones, with some missing. The sample has some 1 million clones; approximately 68% are singletons. The sequenced sample consisted of memory CD4+ T cells sorted from blood. Stated subset: CD45RA-negative fraction. Every receptor here comes from a man aged 18-30 years in good health.

The rearrangement joins TRBV28 to TRBJ1-5; 8 bases align to TRBD1. Germline assignment: CDR1 MDHEN and CDR2 SYDVKM. The CDR3 spans 15 residues. The junction had 5 bases not matched to a gene; V was cut back by 7 bases and J by 0 bases. In nucleotides, the CDR3 is TGTGCCAGCAAAAGGACAGGGAATAGCAATCAGCCCCAGCATTTT. Translation gives CASKRTGNSNQPQHF.

The rearrangement joins TRBV18 to TRBJ2-3; D is ambiguous. Germline V gives CDR1 KGHSH, CDR2 LQKENI. Trimming stripped 3 bases from V and 4 bases from J, with 8 bases between. The CDR3 extends over 13 amino acids. In DNA, the CDR3 is TGTGCCAGCTCACCGGAGAACTCAGATACGCAGTATTTT. This codes for CASSPENSDTQYF.

The gene calls are TRBV6-5 and TRBJ2-5; D is tentatively TRBD1 or TRBD2 (5 bases each). The CDR3 covers 15 residues. Trimming left V 5 bases short and J 1 base short, with 14 bases between. Germline CDR1 MNHEY, CDR2 SVGAGI. DNA of the CDR3: TGTGCCAGCAGTAGAAACGGGGCCCTCCAAGAGACCCAGTACTTC. Protein product: CASSRNGALQETQYF.

This sequence joins TRBV5-1 and TRBJ2-1; D remains ambiguous. Germline V CDR1 and CDR2: SGHRS, YFSETQ. The CDR3 totals 13 residues. Trimming removed 5 bases from V and 8 bases from J, with 14 bases in between. The CDR3 protein is CASRERTTDEQFF. The CDR3 nucleotides read TGCGCCAGCAGGGAGCGTACTACGGATGAGCAGTTCTTC. The full variable domain, rest sourced from reference TRBV5-1 and TRBJ2-1, is KAGVTQTPRYLIKTRGQQVTLSCSPISGHRSVSWYQQTPGQGLQFLFEYFSETQRNKGNFPGRFSGRQFSNSRSEMNVSTLELGDSALYLCASRERTTDEQFFGPGTRLTVL.

This clone appeared a few times. This clone may be a read error of a much larger clone one base away. This specimen includes other DNA sequences encoding the same CDR3. The chain has TRBV5-4 and TRBJ2-6, with a weak D call TRBD2 (5 bases). V gave up 0 bases and J gave up 2 bases, with 6 bases separating them. The CDR3 length is 15 residues. In germline, CDR1 is SGHNT, CDR2 YYREEE (reference sequence). CDR3 amino acids: CASSLGGAGANVLTF. DNA of the CDR3: TGTGCCAGCAGCTTGGGGGGAGCTGGGGCCAACGTCCTGACTTTC. Looking up the rest from reference TRBV5-4 and TRBJ2-6 gives the full variable domain: ETGVTQSPTHLIKTRGQQVTLRCSSQSGHNTVSWYQQALGQGPQFIFQYYREEENGRGNFPPRFSGLQFPNYSSELNVNALELDDSALYLCASSLGGAGANVLTFGAGSRLTVL.

The V and J genes are TRBV6-6 and TRBJ1-1; D is unclear. V was trimmed by 0 bases and J by 4 bases, leaving 3 bases between them. The CDR3 spans 12 residues. Germline V CDR1 and CDR2: MNHNY, SVGAGI (reference sequence). CDR3: CASSYSATEAFF. CDR3 nucleotide sequence: TGTGCCAGCAGTTACTCGGCCACTGAAGCTTTCTTT.

This clone was observed many times. The chain has TRBV5-1 and TRBJ1-2; D call uncertain. CDR3 length: 14 amino acids. With 0 bases removed from V and 8 bases from J, the gap between germline ends came to 14 bases. Germline CDR1 reads SGHRS; CDR2 reads YFSETQ. The CDR3 DNA reads as TGCGCCAGCAGCTTGGCCGCAGGCGCCGGAGGCTACACCTTC. As protein: CASSLAAGAGGYTF. The variable domain in full, with the rest retrieved from reference TRBV5-1 and TRBJ1-2, is KAGVTQTPRYLIKTRGQQVTLSCSPISGHRSVSWYQQTPGQGLQFLFEYFSETQRNKGNFPGRFSGRQFSNSRSEMNVSTLELGDSALYLCASSLAAGAGGYTFGSGTRLTVV.

The V gene is TRBV5-6, the J gene TRBJ2-1; D possibly corresponds to TRBD2 (6 bases). This CDR3 has 16 amino acids. Germline CDR1 is SGHDT and CDR2 is YYEEEE. Trimming pared 1 base from V and 3 bases from J, leaving 14 bases between. The CDR3 here is CASSLLAGRDYNEQFF. As DNA, the CDR3 is TGTGCCAGCAGCTTGTTGGCGGGACGAGACTACAATGAGCAGTTCTTC.

The V call is TRBV27, the J call TRBJ2-7, with D unclear. Per germline, CDR1 MNHEY and CDR2 SMNVEV (reference sequence). CDR3 length: 8 amino acids. V was shortened by 9 bases and J by 6 bases, with 3 bases between the two germline ends. In nucleotides, the CDR3 is TGTGCCAGGGGCGAGCAGTACTTC. It yields the protein CARGEQYF.

The chain employs TRBV7-9 and TRBJ2-5, with TRBD2 matching over 11 bases. Germline V CDR1 and CDR2: SEHNR, FQNEAQ (reference sequence). This CDR3 region has 15 residues. The V segment lost 2 bases and the J segment 1 base; nucleotides outside the gene matches: 0. The CDR3 DNA reads TGTGCCAGCAGCTTACTAGCGGGGGGCCAAGAGACCCAGTACTTC. Its translation: CASSLLAGGQETQYF.

The chain carries TRBV6-5 and TRBJ1-2, with unresolved D. Trimming cost V 7 bases and J 4 bases, with 19 bases left between them. The CDR3 is made up of 15 amino acids. Germline V CDR1 and CDR2: MNHEY, SVGAGI. CDR3 in amino acids: CASTSPTSLTYGYTF. For the CDR3, the DNA is TGTGCCAGCACCTCACCGACTAGCCTGACCTATGGCTACACCTTC.

The chain carries TRBV28 and TRBJ2-3; 8 nucleotides agree with TRBD1. V dropped 2 bases and J dropped 3; count of bases not matched to a gene: 4. The germline CDR1 and CDR2 sequences are MDHEN and SYDVKM. The CDR3 is made up of 15 amino acids. CDR3 sequence (DNA): TGTGCCAGCAGTTTAGAAAACAGGGGGACAGATACGCAGTATTTT. Amino acid sequence: CASSLENRGTDTQYF.